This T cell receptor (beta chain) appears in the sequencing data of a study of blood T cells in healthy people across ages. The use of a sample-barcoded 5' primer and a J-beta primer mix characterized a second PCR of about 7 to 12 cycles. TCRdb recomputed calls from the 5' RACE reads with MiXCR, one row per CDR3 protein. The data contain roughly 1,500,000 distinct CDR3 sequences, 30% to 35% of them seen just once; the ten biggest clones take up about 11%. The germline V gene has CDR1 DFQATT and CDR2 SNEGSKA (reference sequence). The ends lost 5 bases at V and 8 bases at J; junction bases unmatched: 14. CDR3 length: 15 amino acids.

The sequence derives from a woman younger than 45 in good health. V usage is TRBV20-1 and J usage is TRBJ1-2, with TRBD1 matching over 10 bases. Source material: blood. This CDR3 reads CSARRRDRGPGGYTF. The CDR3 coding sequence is TGCAGTGCTCGTCGCCGGGACAGGGGTCCGGGCGGCTACACCTTC.